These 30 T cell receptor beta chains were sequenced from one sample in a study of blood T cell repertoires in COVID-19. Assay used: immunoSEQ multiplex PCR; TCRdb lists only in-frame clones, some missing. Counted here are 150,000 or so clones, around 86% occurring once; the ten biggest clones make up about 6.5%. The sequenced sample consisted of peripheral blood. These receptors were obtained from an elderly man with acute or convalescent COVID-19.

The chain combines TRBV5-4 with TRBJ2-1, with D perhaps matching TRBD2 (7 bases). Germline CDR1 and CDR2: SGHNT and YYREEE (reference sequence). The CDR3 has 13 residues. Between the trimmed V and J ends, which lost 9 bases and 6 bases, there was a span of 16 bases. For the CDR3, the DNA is TGTGCCACTCAGAGGGGGGGGGCCAATGAGCAGTTCTTC. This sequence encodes CATQRGGANEQFF.

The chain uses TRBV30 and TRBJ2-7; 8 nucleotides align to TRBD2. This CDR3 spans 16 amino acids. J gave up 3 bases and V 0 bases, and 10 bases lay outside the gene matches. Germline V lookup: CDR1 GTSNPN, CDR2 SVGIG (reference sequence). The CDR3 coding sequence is TGTGCCTGGAGTGTACCAGCGGGAGTAGGAGTCTACGAGCAGTACTTC. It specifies CAWSVPAGVGVYEQYF.

Here the CDR3 reads CASSFSGREKLFF. DNA of the CDR3: TGTGCCAGCAGTTTCTCAGGGAGGGAAAAACTGTTTTTT. The V call is TRBV6-5, the J call TRBJ1-4, with a tentative D call TRBD1 (5 bases). The germline gives CDR1 MNHEY, CDR2 SVGAGI. Trimming shortened V by 4 bases and J by 8 bases, and 11 bases separated the two germline ends. The CDR3 sequence is 13 residues long.

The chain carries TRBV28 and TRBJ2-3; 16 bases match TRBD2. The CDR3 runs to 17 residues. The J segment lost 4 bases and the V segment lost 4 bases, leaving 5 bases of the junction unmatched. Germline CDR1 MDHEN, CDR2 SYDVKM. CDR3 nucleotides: TGTGCCAGCAGTTCTCTCGGGACTAGCGGGGGGGCAGATACGCAGTATTTT. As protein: CASSSLGTSGGADTQYF.

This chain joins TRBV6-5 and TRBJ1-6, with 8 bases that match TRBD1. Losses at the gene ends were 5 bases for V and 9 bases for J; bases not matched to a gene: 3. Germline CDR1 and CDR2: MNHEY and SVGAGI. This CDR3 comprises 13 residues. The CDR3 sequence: CASSPGQGSPLHF. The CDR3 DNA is TGTGCCAGCAGTCCAGGACAGGGTTCACCCCTCCACTTT.

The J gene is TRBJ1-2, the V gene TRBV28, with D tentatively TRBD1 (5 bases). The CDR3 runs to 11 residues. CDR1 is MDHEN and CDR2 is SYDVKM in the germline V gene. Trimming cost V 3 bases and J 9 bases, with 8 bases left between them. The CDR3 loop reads CASSFGGSYTF. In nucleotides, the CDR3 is TGTGCCAGCAGTTTCGGGGGTAGCTACACCTTC.

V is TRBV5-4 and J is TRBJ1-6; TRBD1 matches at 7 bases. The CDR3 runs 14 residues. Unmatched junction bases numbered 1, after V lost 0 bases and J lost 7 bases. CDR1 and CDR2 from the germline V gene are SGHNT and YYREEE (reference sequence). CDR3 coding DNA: TGTGCCAGCAGCTTGGAGGACAGGAATTCACCCCTCCACTTT. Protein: CASSLEDRNSPLHF.

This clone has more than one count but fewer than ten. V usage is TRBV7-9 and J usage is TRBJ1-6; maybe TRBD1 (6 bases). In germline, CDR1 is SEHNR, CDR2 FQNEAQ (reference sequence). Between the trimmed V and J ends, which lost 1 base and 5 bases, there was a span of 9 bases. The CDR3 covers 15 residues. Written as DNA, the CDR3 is TGTGCCAGCAGCTTAGATGGACAGAATAATTCACCCCTCCACTTT. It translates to CASSLDGQNNSPLHF.

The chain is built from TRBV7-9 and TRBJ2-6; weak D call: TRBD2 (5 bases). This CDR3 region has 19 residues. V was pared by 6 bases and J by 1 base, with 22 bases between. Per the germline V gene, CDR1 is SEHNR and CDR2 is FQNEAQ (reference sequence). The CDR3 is CASRSSSKGAGSGANVLTF. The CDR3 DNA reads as TGTGCCAGCAGATCCAGTTCAAAGGGAGCAGGATCTGGGGCCAACGTCCTGACTTTC.

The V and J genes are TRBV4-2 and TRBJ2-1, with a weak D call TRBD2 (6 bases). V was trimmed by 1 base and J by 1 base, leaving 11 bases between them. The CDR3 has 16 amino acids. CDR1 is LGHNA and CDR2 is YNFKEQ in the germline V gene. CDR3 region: CASSQGVGGSYNEQFF. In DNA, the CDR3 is TGTGCCAGCAGCCAAGGAGTGGGGGGTTCCTACAATGAGCAGTTCTTC.

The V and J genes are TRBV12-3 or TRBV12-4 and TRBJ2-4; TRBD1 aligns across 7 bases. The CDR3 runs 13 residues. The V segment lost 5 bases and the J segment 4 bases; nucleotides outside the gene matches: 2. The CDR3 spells CASSPDRKNIQYF. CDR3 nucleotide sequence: TGTGCCAGCAGTCCGGACAGGAAAAACATTCAGTACTTC.

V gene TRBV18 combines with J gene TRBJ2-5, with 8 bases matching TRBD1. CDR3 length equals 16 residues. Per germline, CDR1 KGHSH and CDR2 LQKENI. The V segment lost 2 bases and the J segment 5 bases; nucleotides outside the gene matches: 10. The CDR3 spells CASSPTGTGGVETQYF. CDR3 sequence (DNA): TGTGCCAGCTCACCAACCGGGACAGGAGGGGTGGAGACCCAGTACTTC.

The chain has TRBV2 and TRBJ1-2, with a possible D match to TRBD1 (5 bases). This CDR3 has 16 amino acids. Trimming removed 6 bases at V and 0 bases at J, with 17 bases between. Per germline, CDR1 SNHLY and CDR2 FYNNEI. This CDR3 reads CASSPRWRGPNYGYTF. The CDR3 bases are TGTGCCAGCAGCCCCAGGTGGCGGGGACCTAACTATGGCTACACCTTC.

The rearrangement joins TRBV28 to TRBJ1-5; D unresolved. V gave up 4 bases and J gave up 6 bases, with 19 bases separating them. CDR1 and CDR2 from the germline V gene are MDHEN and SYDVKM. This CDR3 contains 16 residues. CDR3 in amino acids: CASSSTTGYSGQPQHF. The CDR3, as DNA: TGTGCCAGCAGTTCAACGACGGGGTATAGCGGTCAGCCCCAGCATTTT. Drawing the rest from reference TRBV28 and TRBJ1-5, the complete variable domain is DVKVTQSSRYLVKRTGEKVFLECVQDMDHENMFWYRQDPGLGLRLIYFSYDVKMKEKGDIPEGYSVSREKKERFSLILESASTNQTSMYLCASSSTTGYSGQPQHFGDGTRLSIL.

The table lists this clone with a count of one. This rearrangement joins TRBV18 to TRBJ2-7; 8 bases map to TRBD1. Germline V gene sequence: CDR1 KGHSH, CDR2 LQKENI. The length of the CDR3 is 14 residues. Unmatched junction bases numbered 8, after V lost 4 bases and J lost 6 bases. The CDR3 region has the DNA TGTGCCAGCTCACAACTACGGACAGGGTCCGAGCAGTACTTC. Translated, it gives CASSQLRTGSEQYF.

The CDR3 coding sequence is TGTGCCAGCAAAATAGACACCGGGAACACCGGGGAGCTGTTTTTT. As protein: CASKIDTGNTGELFF. The rearrangement uses TRBV28 and TRBJ2-2; D ambiguous. Trimming removed 7 bases at V and 1 base at J, with 13 bases between. Germline V gene sequence: CDR1 MDHEN, CDR2 SYDVKM. CDR3 size: 15 residues.

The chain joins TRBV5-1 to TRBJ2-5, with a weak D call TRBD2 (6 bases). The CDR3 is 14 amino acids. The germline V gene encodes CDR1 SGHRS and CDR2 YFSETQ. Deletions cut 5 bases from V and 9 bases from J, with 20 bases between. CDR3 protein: CASSWGVGPGAQYF. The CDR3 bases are TGCGCCAGCAGTTGGGGGGTAGGACCCGGGGCCCAGTACTTC.

In nucleotides, the CDR3 is TGCGCCAGCAGCCCCGAGGGGAGGAGCACCGGGGAGCTGTTTTTT. This gives the protein CASSPEGRSTGELFF. V gene TRBV5-1 combines with J gene TRBJ2-2; tentative D call: TRBD2 (6 bases). Germline-derived CDR1 and CDR2 are SGHRS and YFSETQ. CDR3 length equals 15 residues. Trimming removed 4 bases from V and 4 bases from J, with 14 bases in between.

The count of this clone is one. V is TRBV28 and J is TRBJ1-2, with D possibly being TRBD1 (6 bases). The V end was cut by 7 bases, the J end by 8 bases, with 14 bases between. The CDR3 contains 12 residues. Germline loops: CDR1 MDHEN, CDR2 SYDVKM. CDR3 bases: TGTGCCAGCACATTGAGGGGGGGAGGCTACACCTTC. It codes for CASTLRGGGYTF.

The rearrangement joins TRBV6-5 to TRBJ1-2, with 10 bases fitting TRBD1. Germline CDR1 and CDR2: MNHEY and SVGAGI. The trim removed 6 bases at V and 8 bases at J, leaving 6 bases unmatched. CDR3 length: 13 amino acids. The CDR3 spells CASRRTGGGGYTF. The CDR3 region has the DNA TGTGCCAGCAGGAGGACAGGGGGAGGGGGCTACACCTTC.

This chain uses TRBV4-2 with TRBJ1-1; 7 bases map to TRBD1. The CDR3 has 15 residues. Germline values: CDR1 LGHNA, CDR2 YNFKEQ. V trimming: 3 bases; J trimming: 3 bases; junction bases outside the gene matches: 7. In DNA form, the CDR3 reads TGTGCCAGCAGCCATAGCAGGGGGATAGACACTGAAGCTTTCTTT. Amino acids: CASSHSRGIDTEAFF.

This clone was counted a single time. The CDR3 is CASSPIFTSSYEQYF. CDR3 coding DNA: TGTGCCAGCAGTCCGATTTTTACCAGCTCCTACGAGCAGTACTTC. This chain links TRBV27 with TRBJ2-7; no firm D call. This CDR3 is built from 15 residues. Trimming pared 5 bases from V and 0 bases from J, leaving 14 bases between. The germline gives CDR1 MNHEY, CDR2 SMNVEV (reference sequence).

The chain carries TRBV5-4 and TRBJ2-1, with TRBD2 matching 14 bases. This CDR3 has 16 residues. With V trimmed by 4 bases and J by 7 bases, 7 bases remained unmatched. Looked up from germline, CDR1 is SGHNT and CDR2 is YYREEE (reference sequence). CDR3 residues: CASSPGGTSGSNEQFF. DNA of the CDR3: TGTGCCAGCAGCCCTGGGGGGACTAGCGGGAGTAATGAGCAGTTCTTC.

Here the CDR3 DNA reads TGCAGCGTCGCCGGGACAGGGGGCCCCTACGAGCAGTACTTC. The encoded protein is CSVAGTGGPYEQYF. The chain has TRBV29-1 and TRBJ2-7; 12 positions agree with TRBD1. CDR1 and CDR2 (germline): SQVTM, ANQGSEA. The junction had 5 bases not matched to a gene; V was cut back by 6 bases and J by 2 bases. CDR3 length: 14 amino acids.

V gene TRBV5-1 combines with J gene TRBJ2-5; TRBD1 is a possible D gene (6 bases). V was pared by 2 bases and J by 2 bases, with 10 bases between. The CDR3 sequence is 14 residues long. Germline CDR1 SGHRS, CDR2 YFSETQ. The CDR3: CASSFGQTQETQYF. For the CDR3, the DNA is TGCGCCAGCAGCTTCGGACAGACACAAGAGACCCAGTACTTC.

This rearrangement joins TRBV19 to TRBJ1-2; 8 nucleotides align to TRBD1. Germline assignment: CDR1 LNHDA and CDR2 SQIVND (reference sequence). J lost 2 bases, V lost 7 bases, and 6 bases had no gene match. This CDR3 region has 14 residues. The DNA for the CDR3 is TGTGCCAGTAACGGACAGGGACCGAACTATGGCTACACCTTC. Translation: CASNGQGPNYGYTF.

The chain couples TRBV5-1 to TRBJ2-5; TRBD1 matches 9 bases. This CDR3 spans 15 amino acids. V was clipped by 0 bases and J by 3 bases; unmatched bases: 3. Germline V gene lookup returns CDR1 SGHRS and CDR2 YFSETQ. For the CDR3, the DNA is TGCGCCAGCAGCTTGGCACAGGGGGCTAAAGAGACCCAGTACTTC. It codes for CASSLAQGAKETQYF.

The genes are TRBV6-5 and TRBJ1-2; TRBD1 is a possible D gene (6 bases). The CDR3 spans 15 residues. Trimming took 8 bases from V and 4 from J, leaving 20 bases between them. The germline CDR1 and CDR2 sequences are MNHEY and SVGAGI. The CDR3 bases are TGTGCCAGCGCGCCCTGGACAGCGCAGGGCTATGGCTACACCTTC. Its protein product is CASAPWTAQGYGYTF.

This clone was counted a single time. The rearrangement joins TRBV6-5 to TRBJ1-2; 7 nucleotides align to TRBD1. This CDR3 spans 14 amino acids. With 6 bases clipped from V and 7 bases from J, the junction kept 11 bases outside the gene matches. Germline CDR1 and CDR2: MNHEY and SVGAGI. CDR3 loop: CASRPNFDRVGYTF. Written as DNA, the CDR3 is TGTGCCAGCAGACCAAACTTCGACAGGGTTGGCTACACCTTC.

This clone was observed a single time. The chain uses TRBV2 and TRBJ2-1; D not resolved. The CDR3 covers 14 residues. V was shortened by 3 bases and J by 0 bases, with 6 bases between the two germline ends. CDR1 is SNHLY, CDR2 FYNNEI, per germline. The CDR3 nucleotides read TGTGCCAGCAGTGAGGGCGACTCCTACAATGAGCAGTTCTTC. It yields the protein CASSEGDSYNEQFF.